This T cell receptor beta chain was sequenced for a study of HIV-infected children after antiretroviral therapy interruption. A 3' RACE protocol on RNA, with unique molecular identifiers, produced the TCR library. TCRdb used MiXCR to reprocess the 3' RACE reads, holding one entry per CDR3 protein. The sample contains around 50,000 distinct CDR3 sequences, 3.5% to 5% of which appear only once. Study observations and caveats: Sorted CD45RA+ naive cells might include minor non-naive CD45RA+ cells.

Only a few counts were recorded for this clonotype. The antigen is not known. V dropped 4 bases and J dropped 0 bases, with 14 bases sitting between them. CDR3 length equals 16 residues. Germline CDR1 is SGDLS and CDR2 is YYNGEE. As to treatment: PENTA 11 planned treatment interruption arm or continuous ART arm. V gene TRBV9 combines with J gene TRBJ2-1; D may be TRBD2 (5 bases). This sequence was found in a pool of human donors with HIV. The sequencing here drew on CD45RA+ CD4+ T cells from PBMCs, pooled from several time points, taken from a donor given antiretroviral therapy, either interrupted or continuous. Regarding subset: naive CD4+ CD45RA+ CD45RO- T cells. In nucleotides, the CDR3 is TGTGCCAGCAGCCCCCGGGATCTGAGCTCCTACAATGAGCAGTTCTTC. It yields the protein CASSPRDLSSYNEQFF.